This TCR beta chain was sequenced for a study of regulatory T cells in long-lasting Graves disease. The overall study: Over-5-year antithyroid drug use with positive TSH receptor antibodies defined persistent Graves' disease in the study.

The study's findings and limits: Patients with persistent disease shared 2,700 or so public clonotypes, outpacing the 900 to 1,000 shared by new patients.

Described time point: persistent/refractory GD, antithyroid drugs over 5 years with positive TRAb. Isolated PBMC RNA provided the starting material for the TCR library. In Xi'an, China, an endocrinology department was the source of patients. This clonotype has just a few counts. The target antigen is unknown. CDR1 ENHRY and CDR2 SYGVKD come from the germline V gene. Trimming stripped 10 bases from V and 6 bases from J, with 18 bases between. There are 13 residues in the CDR3. The TCR beta library used iRepertoire HTBI primers with Arm-PCR amplification of CDR3. In TCRdb, the multiplex PCR reads were re-called with MiXCR into one record per CDR3 protein. The sample includes a few hundred thousand distinct CDR3 sequences, roughly 25% of them seen just once.

This chain connects TRBV10-3 to TRBJ1-1; D call uncertain. This specimen consisted of peripheral blood mononuclear cells (PBMCs), obtained when the disease was refractory, from a patient treated with antithyroid drugs. The sequence derives from a woman aged 40 to 49 with Graves disease. CDR3 sequence (DNA): TGTGCCACGAGAGACGCCCAAGTCTCTGAAGCTTTCTTT. Its protein product is CATRDAQVSEAFF.